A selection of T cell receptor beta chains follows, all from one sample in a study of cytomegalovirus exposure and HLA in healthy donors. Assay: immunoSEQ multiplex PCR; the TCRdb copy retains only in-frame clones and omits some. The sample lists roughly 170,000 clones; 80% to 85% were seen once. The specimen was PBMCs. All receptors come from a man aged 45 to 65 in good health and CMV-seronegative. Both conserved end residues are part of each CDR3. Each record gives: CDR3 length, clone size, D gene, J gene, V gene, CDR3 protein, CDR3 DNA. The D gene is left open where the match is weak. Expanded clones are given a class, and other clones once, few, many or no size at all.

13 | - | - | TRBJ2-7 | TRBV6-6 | CASSPRGGYRQYF | TGTGCCAGCAGTCCCCGTGGGGGCTACAGGCAGTACTTC
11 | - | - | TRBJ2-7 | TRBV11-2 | CASSTSYEQYF | TGTGCCAGCAGCACGAGCTACGAGCAGTACTTC
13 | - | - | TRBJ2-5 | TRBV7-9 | CASSPRGPETQYF | TGTGCCAGCAGCCCGCGGGGCCCAGAGACCCAGTACTTC
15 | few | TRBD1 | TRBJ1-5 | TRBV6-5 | CASSRTGVGGGPQHF | TGTGCCAGCAGCCGGACAGGGGTAGGTGGTGGGCCCCAGCATTTT
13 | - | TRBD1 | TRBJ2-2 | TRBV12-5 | CASGSQGVGELFF | TGTGCTAGTGGTTCACAGGGGGTCGGGGAGCTGTTTTTT
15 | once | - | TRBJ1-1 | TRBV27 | CASSFRGGRDTEAFF | TGTGCCAGCAGTTTTCGGGGAGGGAGGGACACTGAAGCTTTCTTT
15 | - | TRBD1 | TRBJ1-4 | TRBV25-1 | CASLPATGANEKLFF | TGTGCCAGCCTGCCAGCGACAGGGGCTAATGAAAAACTGTTTTTT
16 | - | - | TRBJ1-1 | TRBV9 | CASSVALTGQYTEAFF | TGTGCCAGCAGCGTAGCTCTTACAGGGCAATACACTGAAGCTTTCTTT
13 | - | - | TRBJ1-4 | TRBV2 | CASSYQGNEKLFF | TGTGCCAGCAGTTATCAGGGGAATGAAAAACTGTTTTTT
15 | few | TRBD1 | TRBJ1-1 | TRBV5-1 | CASSSGTAENTEAFF | TGCGCCAGCAGCTCCGGGACAGCCGAGAACACTGAAGCTTTCTTT
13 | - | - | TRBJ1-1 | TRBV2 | CARSTLTNTEAFF | TGTGCCCGATCGACACTGACGAACACTGAAGCTTTCTTT
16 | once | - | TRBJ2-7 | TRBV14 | CASSPQGSLRSNEQYF | TGTGCCAGCAGCCCTCAGGGGAGTTTGAGGTCGAACGAGCAGTACTTC
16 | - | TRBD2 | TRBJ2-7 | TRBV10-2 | CASGRSSGGLSYEQYF | TGCGCCTCCGGAAGGTCTAGCGGGGGCCTCTCCTACGAGCAGTACTTC
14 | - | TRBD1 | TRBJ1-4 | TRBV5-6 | CASSPGQGGEKLFF | TGTGCCAGCAGCCCCGGACAGGGAGGCGAAAAACTGTTTTTT
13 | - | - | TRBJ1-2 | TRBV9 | CASSVGLNGGYTF | TGTGCCAGCAGCGTAGGACTAAATGGGGGCTACACCTTC
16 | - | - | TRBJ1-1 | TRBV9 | CASSAFPGNTGTEAFF | TGTGCCAGCAGCGCATTCCCAGGGAACACGGGCACTGAAGCTTTCTTT
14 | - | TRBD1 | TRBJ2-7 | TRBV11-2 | CASSPGQGNYEQYF | TGTGCCAGCAGCCCAGGACAGGGTAACTACGAGCAGTACTTC
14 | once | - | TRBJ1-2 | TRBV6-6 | CASSLPSANYGYTF | TGTGCCAGCAGTTTGCCGTCGGCTAACTATGGCTACACCTTC
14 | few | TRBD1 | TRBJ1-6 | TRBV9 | CASSLDRGSSPLHF | TGTGCCAGCAGCCTAGACAGGGGCAGTTCACCCCTCCACTTT
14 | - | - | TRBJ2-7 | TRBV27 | CASSLYGKYYEQYF | TGTGCCAGCAGTTTATATGGCAAGTACTACGAGCAGTACTTC
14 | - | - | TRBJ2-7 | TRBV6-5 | CASSYFGGQYEQYF | TGTGCCAGCAGTTACTTTGGGGGACAATACGAGCAGTACTTC
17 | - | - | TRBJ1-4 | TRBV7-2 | CASSSRGGRATNEKLFF | TGTGCCAGCAGCTCTCGGGGAGGGCGTGCAACTAATGAAAAACTGTTTTTT
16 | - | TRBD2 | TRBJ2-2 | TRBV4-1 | CASSQNFGGSTGELFF | TGCGCCAGCAGCCAGAATTTTGGCGGGAGCACCGGGGAGCTGTTTTTT
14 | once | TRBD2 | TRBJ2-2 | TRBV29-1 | CSVRSGTNTGELFF | TGCAGCGTTCGGAGCGGGACGAACACCGGGGAGCTGTTTTTT
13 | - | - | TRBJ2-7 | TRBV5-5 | CASSTLETYEQYF | TGTGCCAGCAGCACGCTAGAGACCTACGAGCAGTACTTC
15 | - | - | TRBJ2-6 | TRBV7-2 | CASSTRISGANVLTF | TGTGCCAGCAGCACGAGAATCTCTGGGGCCAACGTCCTGACTTTC
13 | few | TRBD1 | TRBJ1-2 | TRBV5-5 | CASRPTGGDGYTF | TGTGCCAGCAGACCAACAGGGGGGGATGGCTACACCTTC
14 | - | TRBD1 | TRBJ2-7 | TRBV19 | CASSQTGTVYEQYF | TGTGCCAGTAGTCAAACCGGGACAGTCTACGAGCAGTACTTC
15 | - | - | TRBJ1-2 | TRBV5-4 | CASSSRVGGNYGYTF | TGTGCCAGCAGCTCACGGGTAGGAGGGAACTATGGCTACACCTTC
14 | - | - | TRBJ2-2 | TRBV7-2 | CASSNGGGTGELFF | TGTGCCAGCAGCAACGGGGGAGGCACCGGGGAGCTGTTTTTT
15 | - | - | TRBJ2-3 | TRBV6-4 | CASSEQGISTDTQYF | TGTGCCAGCAGTGAGCAGGGAATTAGCACAGATACGCAGTATTTT
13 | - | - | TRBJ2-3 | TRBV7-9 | CASSFTGTDTQYF | TGTGCCAGCAGTTTCACAGGGACAGATACGCAGTATTTT
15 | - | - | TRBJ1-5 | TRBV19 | CASNPGTGLRQPQHF | TGTGCCAGTAATCCAGGGACTGGGTTGAGGCAGCCCCAGCATTTT
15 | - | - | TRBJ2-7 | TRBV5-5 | CASSLTLRQVYEQYF | TGTGCCAGCAGCTTAACCCTTCGACAGGTCTACGAGCAGTACTTC
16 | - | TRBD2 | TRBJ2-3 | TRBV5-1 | CASSSTSGSSTDTQYF | TGCGCCAGCAGCTCCACTAGCGGGAGTAGCACAGATACGCAGTATTTT
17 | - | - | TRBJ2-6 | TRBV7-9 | CASSNQGQNSGANVLTF | TGTGCCAGCAGCAACCAAGGACAGAACTCTGGGGCCAACGTCCTGACTTTC
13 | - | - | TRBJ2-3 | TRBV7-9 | CASSLEQGDTQYF | TGTGCCAGCAGCTTAGAACAGGGAGATACGCAGTATTTT
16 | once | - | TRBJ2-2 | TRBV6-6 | CASSYRGVENTGELFF | TGTGCCAGCAGTTACAGGGGCGTCGAGAACACCGGGGAGCTGTTTTTT
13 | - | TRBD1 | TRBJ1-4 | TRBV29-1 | CSVRTGRDEKLFF | TGCAGCGTTCGGACAGGGCGGGATGAAAAACTGTTTTTT
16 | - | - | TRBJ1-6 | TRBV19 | CASSIGGDSYNSPLHF | TGTGCCAGTAGTATAGGGGGAGACTCCTATAATTCACCCCTCCACTTT
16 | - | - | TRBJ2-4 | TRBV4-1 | CASSQVQGLTFDIQYF | TGCGCCAGCAGTCAGGTACAGGGTCTGACTTTTGACATTCAGTACTTC
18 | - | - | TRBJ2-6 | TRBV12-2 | CASLLERGRAAGANVLTF | TGTGCAAGTCTCCTAGAACGCGGGAGGGCAGCTGGGGCCAACGTCCTGACTTTC
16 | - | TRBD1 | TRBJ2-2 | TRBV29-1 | CSVRNRDSSNTGELFF | TGCAGCGTGAGAAACCGGGACAGCTCGAACACCGGGGAGCTGTTTTTT
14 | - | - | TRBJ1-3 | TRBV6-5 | CASSYQTGGNTIYF | TGTGCCAGCAGTTACCAGACTGGTGGAAACACCATATATTTT
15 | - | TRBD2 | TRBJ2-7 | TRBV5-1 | CASSLGLAGGLEQYF | TGCGCCAGCAGCCTGGGACTAGCGGGAGGTCTCGAGCAGTACTTC
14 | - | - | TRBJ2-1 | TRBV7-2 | CASSLVAGLSEQFF | TGTGCCAGCAGCTTAGTTGCGGGCCTCAGTGAGCAGTTCTTC
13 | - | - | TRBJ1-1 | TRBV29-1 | CSVVVGTKTEAFF | TGCAGCGTTGTTGTGGGGACAAAAACTGAAGCTTTCTTT
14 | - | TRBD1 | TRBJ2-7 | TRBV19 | CASSQRTGNYEQYF | TGTGCCAGTAGTCAGAGGACAGGGAACTACGAGCAGTACTTC
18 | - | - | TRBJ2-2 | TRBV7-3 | CASSFRHGTRGHTGELFF | TGTGCCAGCAGCTTTCGACACGGGACACGGGGTCACACCGGGGAGCTGTTTTTT
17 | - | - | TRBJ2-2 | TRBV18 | CASSPRSGAGITGELFF | TGTGCCAGCTCACCACGTTCAGGGGCAGGCATCACCGGGGAGCTGTTTTTT
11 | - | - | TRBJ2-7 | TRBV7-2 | CASSGPYEQYF | TGTGCCAGCAGCGGGCCGTACGAGCAGTACTTC
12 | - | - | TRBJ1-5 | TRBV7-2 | CASSLLQQPQHF | TGTGCCAGCAGCTTATTACAGCAGCCCCAGCATTTT